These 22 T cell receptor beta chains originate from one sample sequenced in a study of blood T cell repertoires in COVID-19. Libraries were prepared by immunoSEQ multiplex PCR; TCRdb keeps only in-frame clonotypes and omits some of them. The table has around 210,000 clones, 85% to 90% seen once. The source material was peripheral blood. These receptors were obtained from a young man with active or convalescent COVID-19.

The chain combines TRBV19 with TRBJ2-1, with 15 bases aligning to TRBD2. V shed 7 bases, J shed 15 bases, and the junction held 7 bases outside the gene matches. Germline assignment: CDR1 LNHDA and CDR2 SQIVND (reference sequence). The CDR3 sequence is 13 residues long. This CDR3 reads CASTIGLAGGPFF. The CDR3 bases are TGTGCCAGTACCATAGGACTAGCGGGAGGGCCGTTCTTC.

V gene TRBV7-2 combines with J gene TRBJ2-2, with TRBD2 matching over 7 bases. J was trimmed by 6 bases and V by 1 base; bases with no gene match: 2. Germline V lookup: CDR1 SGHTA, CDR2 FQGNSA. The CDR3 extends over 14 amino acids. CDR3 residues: CASSLDSGPGELFF. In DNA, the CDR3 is TGTGCCAGCAGCTTAGATAGCGGGCCCGGGGAGCTGTTTTTT.

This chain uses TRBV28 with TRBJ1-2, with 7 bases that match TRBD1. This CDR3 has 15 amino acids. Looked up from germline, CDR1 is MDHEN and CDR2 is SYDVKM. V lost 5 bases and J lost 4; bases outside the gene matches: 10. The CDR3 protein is CASSLGTERSYGYTF. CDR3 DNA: TGTGCCAGCAGTCTCGGGACAGAGCGATCCTATGGCTACACCTTC.

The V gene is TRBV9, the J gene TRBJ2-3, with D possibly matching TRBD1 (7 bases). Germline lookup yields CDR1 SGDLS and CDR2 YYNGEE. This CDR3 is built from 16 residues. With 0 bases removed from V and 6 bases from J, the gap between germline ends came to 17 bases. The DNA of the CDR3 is TGTGCCAGCAGCGTAGGGACAGGCTCGGGAGTGGATACGCAGTATTTT. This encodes CASSVGTGSGVDTQYF.

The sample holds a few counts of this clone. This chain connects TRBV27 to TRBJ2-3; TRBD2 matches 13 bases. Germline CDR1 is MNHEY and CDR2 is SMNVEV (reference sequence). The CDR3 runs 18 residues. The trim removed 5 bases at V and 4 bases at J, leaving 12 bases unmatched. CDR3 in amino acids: CASSPGLAGVSRADTQYF. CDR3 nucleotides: TGTGCCAGCAGTCCAGGACTAGCGGGAGTGAGTAGGGCAGATACGCAGTATTTT.

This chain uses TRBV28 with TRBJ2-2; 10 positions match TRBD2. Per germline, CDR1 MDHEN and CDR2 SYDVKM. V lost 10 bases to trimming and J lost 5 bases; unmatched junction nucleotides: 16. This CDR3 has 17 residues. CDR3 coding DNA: TGTGCCACCCTCCCAGGGAGCGGGAGGGCCTCGACCGGGGAGCTGTTTTTT. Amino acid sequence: CATLPGSGRASTGELFF.

DNA for the CDR3: TGTGCCAGCAGCTCCACGGGGAAGCCCCAGCATTTT. Translating it yields CASSSTGKPQHF. The chain carries TRBV11-2 and TRBJ1-5; D is unresolved. This CDR3 spans 12 amino acids. Looked up from germline, CDR1 is SGHAT and CDR2 is FQNNGV. The V end lost 4 bases, the J end lost 8 bases, and 9 bases lay between the germline ends.

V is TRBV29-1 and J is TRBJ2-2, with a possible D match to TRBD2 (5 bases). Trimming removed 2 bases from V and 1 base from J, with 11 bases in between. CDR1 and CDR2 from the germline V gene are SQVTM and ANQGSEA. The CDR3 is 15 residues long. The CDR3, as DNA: TGCAGCGTTGAATCGGGGTACAAGAACACCGGGGAGCTGTTTTTT. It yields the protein CSVESGYKNTGELFF.

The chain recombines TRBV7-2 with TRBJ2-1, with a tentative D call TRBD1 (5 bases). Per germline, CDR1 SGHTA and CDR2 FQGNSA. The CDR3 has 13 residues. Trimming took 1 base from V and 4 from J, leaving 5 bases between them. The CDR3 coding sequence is TGTGCCAGCAGCTTAGACAGGTACAATGAGCAGTTCTTC. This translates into CASSLDRYNEQFF. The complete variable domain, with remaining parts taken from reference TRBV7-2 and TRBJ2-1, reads GAGVSQSPSNKVTEKGKDVELRCDPISGHTALYWYRQSLGQGLEFLIYFQGNSAPDKSGLPSDRFSAERTGGSVSTLTIQRTQQEDSAVYLCASSLDRYNEQFFGPGTRLTVL.

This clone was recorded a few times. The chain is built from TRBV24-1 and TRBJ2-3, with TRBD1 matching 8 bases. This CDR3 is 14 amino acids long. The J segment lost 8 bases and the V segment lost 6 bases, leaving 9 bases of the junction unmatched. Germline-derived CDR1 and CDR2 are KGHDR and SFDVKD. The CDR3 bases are TGTGCCACCAGTACAGGGGGATTTGACGCTACGCAGTATTTT. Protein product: CATSTGGFDATQYF.

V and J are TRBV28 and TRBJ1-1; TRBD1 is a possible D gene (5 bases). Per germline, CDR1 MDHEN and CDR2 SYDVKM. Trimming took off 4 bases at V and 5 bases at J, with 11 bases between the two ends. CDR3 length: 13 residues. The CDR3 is CASSYLPGTEAFF. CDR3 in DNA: TGTGCCAGCAGTTACCTCCCAGGGACTGAAGCTTTCTTT.

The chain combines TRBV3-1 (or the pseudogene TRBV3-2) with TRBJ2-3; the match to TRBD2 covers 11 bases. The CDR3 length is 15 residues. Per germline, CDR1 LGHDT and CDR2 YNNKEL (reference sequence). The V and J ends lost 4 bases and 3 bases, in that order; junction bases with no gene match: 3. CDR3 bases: TGTGCCAGCAGCCGAGGGACTAGCGGTACAGATACGCAGTATTTT. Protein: CASSRGTSGTDTQYF.

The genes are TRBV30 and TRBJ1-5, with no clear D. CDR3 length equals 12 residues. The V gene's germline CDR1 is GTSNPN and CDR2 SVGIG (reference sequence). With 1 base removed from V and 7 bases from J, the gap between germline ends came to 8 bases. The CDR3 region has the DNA TGTGCCTGGAGTGCCCCTTTGCAGCCCCAGCATTTT. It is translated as CAWSAPLQPQHF.

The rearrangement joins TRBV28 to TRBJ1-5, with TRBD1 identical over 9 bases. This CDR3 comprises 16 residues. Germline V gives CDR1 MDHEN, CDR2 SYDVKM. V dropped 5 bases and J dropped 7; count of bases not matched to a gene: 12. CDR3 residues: CASSVPGQGPLQPQHF. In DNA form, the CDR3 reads TGTGCCAGCAGTGTACCGGGACAGGGTCCCCTGCAGCCCCAGCATTTT.

CDR3 sequence: CASSQGPFLGLAGVRDEQFF. The CDR3 coding sequence is TGTGCCAGCAGCCAAGGCCCTTTTTTGGGACTAGCGGGAGTGAGGGATGAGCAGTTCTTC. The rearrangement links TRBV3-1 (or the pseudogene TRBV3-2) to TRBJ2-1, with TRBD2 matching 14 bases. The CDR3 runs 20 residues. Per germline, CDR1 LGHDT and CDR2 YNNKEL (reference sequence). Trimming removed 1 base from V and 8 bases from J; junction bases left unmatched: 16.

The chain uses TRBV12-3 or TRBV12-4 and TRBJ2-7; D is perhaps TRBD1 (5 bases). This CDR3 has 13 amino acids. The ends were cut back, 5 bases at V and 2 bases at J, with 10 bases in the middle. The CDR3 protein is CASSIDRTYEQYF. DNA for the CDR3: TGTGCCAGCAGTATAGACAGAACCTACGAGCAGTACTTC.

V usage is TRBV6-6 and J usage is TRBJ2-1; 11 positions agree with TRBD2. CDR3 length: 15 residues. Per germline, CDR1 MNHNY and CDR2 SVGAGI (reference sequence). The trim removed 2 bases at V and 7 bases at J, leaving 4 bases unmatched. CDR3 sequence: CASSYPSGRHNEQFF. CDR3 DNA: TGTGCCAGCAGTTACCCTAGCGGGAGGCATAATGAGCAGTTCTTC.

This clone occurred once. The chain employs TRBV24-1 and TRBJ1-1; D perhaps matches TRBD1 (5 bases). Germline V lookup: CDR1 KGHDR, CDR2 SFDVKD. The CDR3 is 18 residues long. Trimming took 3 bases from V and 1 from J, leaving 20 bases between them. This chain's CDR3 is CATSDPGGDCDQNTEAFF. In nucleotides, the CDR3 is TGTGCCACCAGTGATCCTGGCGGGGACTGCGATCAGAACACTGAAGCTTTCTTT.

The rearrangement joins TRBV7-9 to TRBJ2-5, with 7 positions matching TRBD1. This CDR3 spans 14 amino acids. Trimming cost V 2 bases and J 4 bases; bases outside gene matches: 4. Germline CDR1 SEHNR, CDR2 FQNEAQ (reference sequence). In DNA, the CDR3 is TGTGCCAGCAGCTTATTACAGGGGCTAGAGACCCAGTACTTC. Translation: CASSLLQGLETQYF.

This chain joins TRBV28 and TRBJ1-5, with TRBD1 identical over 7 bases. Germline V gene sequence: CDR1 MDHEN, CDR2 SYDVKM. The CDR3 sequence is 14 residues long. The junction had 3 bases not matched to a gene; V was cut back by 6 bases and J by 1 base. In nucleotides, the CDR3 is TGTGCCAGCAGGCCAGGGGGAAGCAATCAGCCCCAGCATTTT. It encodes CASRPGGSNQPQHF.

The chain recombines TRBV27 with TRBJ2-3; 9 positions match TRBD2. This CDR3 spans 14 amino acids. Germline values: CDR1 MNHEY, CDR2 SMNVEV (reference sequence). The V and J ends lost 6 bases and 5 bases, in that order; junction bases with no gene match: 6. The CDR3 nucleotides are TGTGCCAGCAGAATTAGCGGGAGTGGAGATACGCAGTATTTT. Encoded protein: CASRISGSGDTQYF.

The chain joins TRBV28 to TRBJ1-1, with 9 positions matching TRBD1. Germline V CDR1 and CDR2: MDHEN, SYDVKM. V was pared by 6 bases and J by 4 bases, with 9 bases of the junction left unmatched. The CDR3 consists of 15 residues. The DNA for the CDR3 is TGTGCCAGCAGGGGACAGACAGGGGGGAGCACTGAAGCTTTCTTT. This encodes CASRGQTGGSTEAFF.